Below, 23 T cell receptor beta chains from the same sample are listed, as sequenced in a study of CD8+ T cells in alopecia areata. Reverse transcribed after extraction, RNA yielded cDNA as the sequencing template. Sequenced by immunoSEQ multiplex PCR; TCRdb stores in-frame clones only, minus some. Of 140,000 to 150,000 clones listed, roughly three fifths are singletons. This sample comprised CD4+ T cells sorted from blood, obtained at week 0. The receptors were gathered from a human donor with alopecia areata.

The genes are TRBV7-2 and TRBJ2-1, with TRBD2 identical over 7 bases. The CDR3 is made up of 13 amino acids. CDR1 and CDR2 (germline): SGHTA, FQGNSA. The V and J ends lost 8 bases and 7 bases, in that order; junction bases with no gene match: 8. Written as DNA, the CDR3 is TGTGCCAGCGGGAGGGGCAGGGAGAATGAGCAGTTCTTC. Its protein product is CASGRGRENEQFF.

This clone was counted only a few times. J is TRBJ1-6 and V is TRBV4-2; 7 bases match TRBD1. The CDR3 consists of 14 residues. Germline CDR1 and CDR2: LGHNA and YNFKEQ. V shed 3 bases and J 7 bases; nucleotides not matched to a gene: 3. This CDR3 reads CASSQTGLNSPLHF. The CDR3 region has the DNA TGTGCCAGCAGCCAGACAGGGCTAAATTCACCCCTCCACTTT.

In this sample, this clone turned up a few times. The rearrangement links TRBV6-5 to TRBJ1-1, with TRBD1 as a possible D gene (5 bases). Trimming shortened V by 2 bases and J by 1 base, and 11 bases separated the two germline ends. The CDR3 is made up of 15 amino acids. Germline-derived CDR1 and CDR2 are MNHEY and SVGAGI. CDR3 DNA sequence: TGTGCCAGCAGTTACACGAGTGGGACGAACACTGAAGCTTTCTTT. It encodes CASSYTSGTNTEAFF.

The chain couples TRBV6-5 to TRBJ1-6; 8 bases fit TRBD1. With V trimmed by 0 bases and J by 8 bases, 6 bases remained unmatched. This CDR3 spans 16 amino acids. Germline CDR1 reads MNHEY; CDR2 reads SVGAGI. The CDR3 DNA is TGTGCCAGCAGTTACTCGATCACGACAGGGGATTCACCCCTCCACTTT. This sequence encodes CASSYSITTGDSPLHF.

CDR3 DNA sequence: TGTGCCAGCAGTTACCCAGGGTTCCACGAGCAGTACTTC. It encodes CASSYPGFHEQYF. This chain links TRBV6-5 with TRBJ2-7; maybe TRBD1 (5 bases). The germline V and J ends were trimmed by 2 bases and 5 bases, with 10 bases remaining between them. From germline, CDR1 is MNHEY and CDR2 SVGAGI. The CDR3 has 13 amino acids.

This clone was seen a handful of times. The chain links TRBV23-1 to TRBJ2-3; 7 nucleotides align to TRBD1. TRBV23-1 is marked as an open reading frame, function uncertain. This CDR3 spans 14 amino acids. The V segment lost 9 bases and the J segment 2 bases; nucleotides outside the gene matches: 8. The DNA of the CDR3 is TGCGCCAGGAACGGAGAGGGGGCCACAGATACGCAGTATTTT. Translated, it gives CARNGEGATDTQYF.

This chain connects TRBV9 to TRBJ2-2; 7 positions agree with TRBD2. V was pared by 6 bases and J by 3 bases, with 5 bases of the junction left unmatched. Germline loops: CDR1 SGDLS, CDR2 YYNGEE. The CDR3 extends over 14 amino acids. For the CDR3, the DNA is TGTGCCAGCACTACCCGGGGGGACACCGGGGAGCTGTTTTTT. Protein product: CASTTRGDTGELFF. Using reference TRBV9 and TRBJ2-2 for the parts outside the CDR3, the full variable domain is DSGVTQTPKHLITATGQRVTLRCSPRSGDLSVYWYQQSLDQGLQFLIQYYNGEERAKGNILERFSAQQFPDLHSELNLSSLELGDSALYFCASTTRGDTGELFFGEGSRLTVL.

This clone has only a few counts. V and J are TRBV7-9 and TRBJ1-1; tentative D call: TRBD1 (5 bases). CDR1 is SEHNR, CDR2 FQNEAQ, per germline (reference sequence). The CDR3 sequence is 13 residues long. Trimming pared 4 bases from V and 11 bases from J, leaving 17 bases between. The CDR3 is CASSSPWGRVAFF. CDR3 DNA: TGTGCCAGCAGCTCCCCGTGGGGCAGGGTGGCTTTCTTT.

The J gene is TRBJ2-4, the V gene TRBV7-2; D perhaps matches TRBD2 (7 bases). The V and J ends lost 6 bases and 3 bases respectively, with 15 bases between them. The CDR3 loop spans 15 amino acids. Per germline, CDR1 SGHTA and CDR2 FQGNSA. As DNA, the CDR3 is TGTGCCAGCAGGCTGGCGGGGGCCCACAAAAACATTCAGTACTTC. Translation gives CASRLAGAHKNIQYF.

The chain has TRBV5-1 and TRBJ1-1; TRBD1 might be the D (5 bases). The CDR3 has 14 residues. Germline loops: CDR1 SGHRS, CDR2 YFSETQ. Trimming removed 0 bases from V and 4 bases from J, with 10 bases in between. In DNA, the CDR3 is TGCGCCAGCAGCTTGGATGAGGGGTTCACTGAAGCTTTCTTT. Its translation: CASSLDEGFTEAFF.

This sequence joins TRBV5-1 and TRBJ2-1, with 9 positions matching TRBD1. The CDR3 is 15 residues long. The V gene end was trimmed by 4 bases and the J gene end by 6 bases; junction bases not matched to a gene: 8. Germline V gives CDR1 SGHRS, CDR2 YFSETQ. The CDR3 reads CASSTGTGLTNEQFF. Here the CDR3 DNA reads TGCGCCAGCAGCACCGGGACAGGGCTTACCAATGAGCAGTTCTTC.

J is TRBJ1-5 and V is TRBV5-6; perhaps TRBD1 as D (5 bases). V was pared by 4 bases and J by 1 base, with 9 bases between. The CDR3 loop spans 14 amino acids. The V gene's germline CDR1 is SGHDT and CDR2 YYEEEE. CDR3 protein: CASSGGLSNQPQHF. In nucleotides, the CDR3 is TGTGCCAGCAGCGGGGGACTGAGCAATCAGCCCCAGCATTTT. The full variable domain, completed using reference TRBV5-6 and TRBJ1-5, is DAGVTQSPTHLIKTRGQQVTLRCSPKSGHDTVSWYQQALGQGPQFIFQYYEEEERQRGNFPDRFSGHQFPNYSSELNVNALLLGDSALYLCASSGGLSNQPQHFGDGTRLSIL.

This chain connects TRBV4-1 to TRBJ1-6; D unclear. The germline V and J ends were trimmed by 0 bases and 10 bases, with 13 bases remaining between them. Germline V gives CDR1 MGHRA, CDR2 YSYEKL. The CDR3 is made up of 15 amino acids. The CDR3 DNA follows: TGCGCCAGCAGCCAAGAAGACGGTGTGGGGTCACCCCTCCACTTT. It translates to CASSQEDGVGSPLHF.

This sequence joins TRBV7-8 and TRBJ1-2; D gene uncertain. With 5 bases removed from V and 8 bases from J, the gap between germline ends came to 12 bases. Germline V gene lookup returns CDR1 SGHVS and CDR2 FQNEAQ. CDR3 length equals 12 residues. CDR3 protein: CASSRGFGGYTF. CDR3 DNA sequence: TGTGCCAGCAGCCGCGGTTTTGGAGGCTACACCTTC.

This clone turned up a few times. DNA of the CDR3: TGTGCCAGCAGCTTAGTTACAGGGCAGAGAGAGACCCAGTACTTC. Its protein product is CASSLVTGQRETQYF. The chain carries TRBV7-9 and TRBJ2-5; D may be TRBD1 (6 bases). The CDR3 contains 15 residues. V was cut by 1 base and J by 4 bases, with 13 bases left in between. The germline gives CDR1 SEHNR, CDR2 FQNEAQ (reference sequence).

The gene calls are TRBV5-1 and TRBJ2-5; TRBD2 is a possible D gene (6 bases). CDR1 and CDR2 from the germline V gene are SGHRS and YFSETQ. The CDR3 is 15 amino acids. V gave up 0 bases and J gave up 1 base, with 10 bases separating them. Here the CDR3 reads CASSLAAGPQETQYF. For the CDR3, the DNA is TGCGCCAGCAGCTTGGCCGCGGGGCCCCAAGAGACCCAGTACTTC.

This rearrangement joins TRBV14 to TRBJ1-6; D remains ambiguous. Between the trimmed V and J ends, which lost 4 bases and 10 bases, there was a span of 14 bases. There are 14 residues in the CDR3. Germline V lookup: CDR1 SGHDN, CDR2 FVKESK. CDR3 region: CASSLETASSPLHF. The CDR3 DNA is TGTGCCAGCAGCCTAGAGACGGCGAGCTCACCCCTCCACTTT.

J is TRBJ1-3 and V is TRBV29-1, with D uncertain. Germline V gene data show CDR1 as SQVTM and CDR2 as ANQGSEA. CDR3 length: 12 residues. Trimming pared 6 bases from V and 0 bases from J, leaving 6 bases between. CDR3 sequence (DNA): TGCAGCGTGAGGGACTCTGGAAACACCATATATTTT. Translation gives CSVRDSGNTIYF.

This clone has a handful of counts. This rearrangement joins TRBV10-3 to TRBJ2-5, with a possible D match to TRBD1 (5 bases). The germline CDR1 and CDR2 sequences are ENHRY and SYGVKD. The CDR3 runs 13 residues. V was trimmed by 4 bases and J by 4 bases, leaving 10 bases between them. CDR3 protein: CAISVGQGETQYF. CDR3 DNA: TGTGCCATCAGTGTGGGTCAGGGAGAGACCCAGTACTTC.

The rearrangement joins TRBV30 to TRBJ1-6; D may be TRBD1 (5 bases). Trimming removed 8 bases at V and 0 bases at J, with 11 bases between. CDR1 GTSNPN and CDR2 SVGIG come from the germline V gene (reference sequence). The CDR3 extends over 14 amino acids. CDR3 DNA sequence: TGTGCCCACACAGACAGCTCCTATAATTCACCCCTCCACTTT. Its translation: CAHTDSSYNSPLHF.

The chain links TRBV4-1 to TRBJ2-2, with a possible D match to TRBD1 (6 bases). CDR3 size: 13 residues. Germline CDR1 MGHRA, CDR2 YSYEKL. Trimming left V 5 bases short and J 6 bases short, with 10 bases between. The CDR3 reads CASSSTGPGELFF. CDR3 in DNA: TGCGCCAGCAGCTCTACAGGGCCCGGGGAGCTGTTTTTT.

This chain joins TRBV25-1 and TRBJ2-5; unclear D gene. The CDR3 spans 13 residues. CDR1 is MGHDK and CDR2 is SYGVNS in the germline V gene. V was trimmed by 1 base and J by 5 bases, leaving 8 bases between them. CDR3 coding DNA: TGTGCCAGCAGTGAATCATTCAGGGAGACCCAGTACTTC. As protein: CASSESFRETQYF.

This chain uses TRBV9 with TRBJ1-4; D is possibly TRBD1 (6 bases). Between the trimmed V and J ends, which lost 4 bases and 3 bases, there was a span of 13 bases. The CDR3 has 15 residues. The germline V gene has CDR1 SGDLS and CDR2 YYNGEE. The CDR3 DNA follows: TGTGCCAGCAGCTCCTCGACAGGACCTAATGAAAAACTGTTTTTT. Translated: CASSSSTGPNEKLFF.